These 29 T cell receptor beta chains came from one sample sequenced in a study of blood T cell repertoires in COVID-19. Measured with immunoSEQ multiplex PCR; TCRdb has only the in-frame clones, and not every one. The data show around 170,000 clones, more than 70% seen once. The material sequenced was peripheral blood. All receptors come from a man in his fifties with active or convalescent COVID-19.

This chain joins TRBV11-2 and TRBJ2-1, with TRBD2 identical over 9 bases. Per the germline V gene, CDR1 is SGHAT and CDR2 is FQNNGV. CDR3 length equals 16 residues. V shed 0 bases, J shed 6 bases, and the junction held 6 bases outside the gene matches. The CDR3 is CASSLDPGTSSNEQFF. The CDR3, as DNA: TGTGCCAGCAGCTTAGACCCCGGGACTAGCTCCAATGAGCAGTTCTTC.

The chain links TRBV7-2 to TRBJ2-3; D is unresolved. The germline V and J ends were trimmed by 6 bases and 6 bases, with 7 bases remaining between them. CDR3 size: 11 residues. The V gene's germline CDR1 is SGHTA and CDR2 FQGNSA. The CDR3, as DNA: TGTGCCAGCAGAAGAGAGGATACGCAGTATTTT. The encoded protein is CASRREDTQYF. Full variable domain (rest looked up from reference TRBV7-2 and TRBJ2-3): GAGVSQSPSNKVTEKGKDVELRCDPISGHTALYWYRQSLGQGLEFLIYFQGNSAPDKSGLPSDRFSAERTGGSVSTLTIQRTQQEDSAVYLCASRREDTQYFGPGTRLTVL.

The J gene is TRBJ2-1, the V gene TRBV24-1; 11 positions match TRBD2. The CDR3 sequence is 16 residues long. CDR1 and CDR2 (germline): KGHDR, SFDVKD. Losses at the gene ends were 3 bases for V and 12 bases for J; bases not matched to a gene: 12. The CDR3: CATSDAGTSGLGGQFF. CDR3 DNA: TGTGCCACCAGTGATGCCGGGACTAGCGGCCTTGGAGGGCAGTTCTTC.

V is TRBV4-3 and J is TRBJ2-7; no definite D call. Trimming took 0 bases from V and 2 from J, leaving 11 bases between them. Germline V CDR1 and CDR2: LGHNA, YSLEER. The CDR3 is made up of 15 amino acids. The CDR3 DNA is TGCGCCAGCAGCCAAGACAATCGGTCGCCCTACGAGCAGTACTTC. Its translation is CASSQDNRSPYEQYF.

This CDR3 is CASSLGHQGGYTF. The CDR3 DNA follows: TGCGCCAGCAGCTTGGGTCATCAGGGGGGCTACACCTTC. The J gene is TRBJ1-2, the V gene TRBV5-1, with D perhaps TRBD1 (6 bases). The CDR3 sequence is 13 residues long. V lost 0 bases to trimming and J lost 8 bases, with 11 bases between them. Germline CDR1 is SGHRS and CDR2 is YFSETQ. The full variable domain, its missing parts supplied by reference TRBV5-1 and TRBJ1-2, is KAGVTQTPRYLIKTRGQQVTLSCSPISGHRSVSWYQQTPGQGLQFLFEYFSETQRNKGNFPGRFSGRQFSNSRSEMNVSTLELGDSALYLCASSLGHQGGYTFGSGTRLTVV.

The chain employs TRBV18 and TRBJ2-1; 12 nucleotides line up with TRBD2. Looked up from germline, CDR1 is KGHSH and CDR2 is LQKENI. V shed 5 bases, J shed 8 bases, and the junction held 10 bases outside the gene matches. The CDR3 covers 16 residues. The DNA for the CDR3 is TGTGCCAGCTCATCGCTAGCGGGAGGGCTTAACCATGAGCAGTTCTTC. The encoded protein is CASSSLAGGLNHEQFF.

This clone was counted between two and nine times. The rearrangement joins TRBV7-9 to TRBJ1-1; 10 bases agree with TRBD1. The germline CDR1 and CDR2 sequences are SEHNR and FQNEAQ (reference sequence). V shed 5 bases, J shed 9 bases, and the junction held 6 bases outside the gene matches. The CDR3 spans 13 residues. This chain's CDR3 is CASSQGQGRQAFF. CDR3 bases: TGTGCCAGCAGCCAGGGACAGGGGCGGCAAGCTTTCTTT.

The V gene is TRBV2, the J gene TRBJ1-4, with 7 positions matching TRBD1. There are 14 residues in the CDR3. Germline V gene data show CDR1 as SNHLY and CDR2 as FYNNEI. The junction had 7 bases not matched to a gene; V was cut back by 6 bases and J by 6 bases. The CDR3: CASRVQGRYEKLFF. The CDR3, as DNA: TGTGCCAGCAGGGTACAGGGGCGATATGAAAAACTGTTTTTT.

The chain combines TRBV7-9 with TRBJ1-2; the D gene is possibly TRBD1 (6 bases). The V and J ends lost 5 bases and 7 bases respectively, with 14 bases between them. CDR1 is SEHNR, CDR2 FQNEAQ, per germline (reference sequence). CDR3 length equals 13 residues. CDR3 residues: CASSPRGSGGYTF. In nucleotides, the CDR3 is TGTGCCAGCAGCCCCAGGGGTTCGGGTGGCTACACCTTC.

A single count supports this clone. The chain has TRBV7-3 and TRBJ2-3; a possible D gene is TRBD1 (6 bases). The CDR3 extends over 15 amino acids. Trimming cost V 3 bases and J 2 bases, with 12 bases left between them. Germline CDR1 is SGHTA and CDR2 is FQGTGA. CDR3 in amino acids: CASSFRTAFTDTQYF. The CDR3 DNA follows: TGTGCCAGCAGCTTCCGGACAGCCTTCACAGATACGCAGTATTTT.

This chain links TRBV4-2 with TRBJ1-3, with D possibly matching TRBD1 (5 bases). V was cut by 0 bases and J by 0 bases, with 6 bases left in between. From germline, CDR1 is LGHNA and CDR2 YNFKEQ. This CDR3 has 15 residues. The CDR3 DNA sequence: TGTGCCAGCAGCCAAGACAGGGACTCTGGAAACACCATATATTTT. Its protein product is CASSQDRDSGNTIYF.

The CDR3 region has the DNA TGTGCCAGCAGTTTAGACTCCGGGGGGACGCAGTATTTT. Protein: CASSLDSGGTQYF. This sequence joins TRBV12-3 or TRBV12-4 and TRBJ2-3; 7 bases fit TRBD2. The CDR3 sequence is 13 residues long. V shed 1 base and J 9 bases; nucleotides not matched to a gene: 4.

The chain links TRBV6-5 to TRBJ1-2; weak D call: TRBD1 (6 bases). This CDR3 has 13 residues. V was clipped by 6 bases and J by 8 bases, with 16 bases between them. CDR1 is MNHEY, CDR2 SVGAGI, per germline. CDR3 sequence: CASRRGGVEGYTF. As DNA, the CDR3 is TGTGCCAGCAGAAGAGGGGGTGTAGAGGGCTACACCTTC.

CDR3 sequence: CASRAGSFGNTIYF. DNA for the CDR3: TGTGCCAGCAGAGCAGGAAGCTTTGGAAACACCATATATTTT. The genes are TRBV27 and TRBJ1-3; D not certain. Germline CDR1 is MNHEY and CDR2 is SMNVEV (reference sequence). The germline V and J ends were trimmed by 6 bases and 3 bases, with 12 bases remaining between them. CDR3 size: 14 residues.

This clone has more than one count but fewer than ten. The V call is TRBV6-5, the J call TRBJ1-5, with unresolved D. CDR1 MNHEY and CDR2 SVGAGI come from the germline V gene. The germline V and J ends were trimmed by 5 bases and 2 bases, with 10 bases remaining between them. This CDR3 region has 14 residues. The CDR3 DNA follows: TGTGCCAGCAGTCTGGAGAAGGGCAATCAGCCCCAGCATTTT. Translation gives CASSLEKGNQPQHF.

This sequence joins TRBV27 and TRBJ2-7; the D is unclear. The CDR3 spans 12 residues. CDR1 is MNHEY, CDR2 SMNVEV, per germline (reference sequence). Trimming cost V 5 bases and J 0 bases, with 5 bases left between them. In DNA, the CDR3 is TGTGCCAGCAGTCCCTCCTCCTACGAGCAGTACTTC. Translation: CASSPSSYEQYF.

CDR3 sequence: CASSYWTGDGYTF. In nucleotides, the CDR3 is TGTGCCAGCAGTTACTGGACAGGGGATGGCTACACCTTC. V gene TRBV6-5 combines with J gene TRBJ1-2; TRBD1 matches at 9 bases. Germline V gives CDR1 MNHEY, CDR2 SVGAGI. The V gene end was trimmed by 1 base and the J gene end by 6 bases; junction bases not matched to a gene: 0. The CDR3 runs to 13 residues.

The gene calls are TRBV7-9 and TRBJ1-1; D unresolved. The CDR3 runs 12 residues. Germline CDR1 and CDR2: SEHNR and FQNEAQ (reference sequence). V lost 5 bases to trimming and J lost 8 bases, with 12 bases between them. CDR3 nucleotides: TGTGCCAGCAGCGGGCAGCGGGTCGAAGCTTTCTTT. Protein: CASSGQRVEAFF.

The chain couples TRBV5-8 to TRBJ2-5; perhaps TRBD2 as D (6 bases). CDR1 is SGHTS and CDR2 is YDEGEE in the germline V gene. With 0 bases removed from V and 5 bases from J, the gap between germline ends came to 14 bases. The CDR3 covers 15 residues. In DNA, the CDR3 is TGTGCCAGCAGCTTGGCGACTAGGAGGGGCGAGACCCAGTACTTC. Its protein product is CASSLATRRGETQYF.

The genes are TRBV12-3 or TRBV12-4 and TRBJ1-2; a weak D match, TRBD1 (6 bases). Trimming took off 6 bases at V and 4 bases at J, with 12 bases between the two ends. The CDR3 runs 13 residues. The CDR3 loop is CASSQGQLYGYTF. CDR3 DNA sequence: TGTGCCAGCAGCCAGGGACAACTCTATGGCTACACCTTC.

The J gene is TRBJ1-4, the V gene TRBV2; no clear D. Per germline, CDR1 SNHLY and CDR2 FYNNEI. The CDR3 sequence is 14 residues long. V lost 4 bases to trimming and J lost 0 bases, with 6 bases between them. This CDR3 is CASSVIATNEKLFF. The CDR3 DNA sequence: TGTGCCAGCAGTGTTATTGCAACTAATGAAAAACTGTTTTTT.

The chain has TRBV4-3 and TRBJ1-6; the D is unclear. This CDR3 contains 13 residues. V lost 3 bases to trimming and J lost 6 bases, with 6 bases between them. Germline V gene lookup returns CDR1 LGHNA and CDR2 YSLEER. CDR3: CASSQTGNSPLHF. The CDR3 DNA reads TGCGCCAGCAGCCAGACGGGTAATTCACCCCTCCACTTT.

This chain links TRBV4-3 with TRBJ1-1; 11 nucleotides align to TRBD1. Per the germline V gene, CDR1 is LGHNA and CDR2 is YSLEER. This CDR3 has 16 residues. V was pared by 1 base and J by 4 bases, with 5 bases of the junction left unmatched. The CDR3 coding sequence is TGCGCCAGCAGCCAAGCGTTAGGACAGGGGGCCACTGAAGCTTTCTTT. This encodes CASSQALGQGATEAFF.

The chain uses TRBV20-1 and TRBJ2-7; D is ambiguous. Germline CDR1 reads DFQATT; CDR2 reads SNEGSKA (reference sequence). The CDR3 spans 11 residues. Trimming pared 5 bases from V and 1 base from J, leaving 6 bases between. DNA of the CDR3: TGCAGTGCTTACAGTTCCTACGAGCAGTACTTC. Translated: CSAYSSYEQYF.

The V call is TRBV9, the J call TRBJ1-2; 8 bases match TRBD1. This CDR3 contains 14 residues. Germline V gives CDR1 SGDLS, CDR2 YYNGEE. The V segment lost 6 bases and the J segment 10 bases; nucleotides outside the gene matches: 14. CDR3 amino acids: CASTPRGRGGNYTF. The CDR3 bases are TGTGCCAGCACCCCCAGGGGGCGAGGTGGTAACTACACCTTC.

This chain links TRBV5-1 with TRBJ1-1, with no clear D. V was shortened by 0 bases and J by 3 bases, with 12 bases between the two germline ends. Germline CDR1 is SGHRS and CDR2 is YFSETQ. The CDR3 spans 15 residues. CDR3: CASSLDSIMDTEAFF. CDR3 in DNA: TGCGCCAGCAGCTTGGACAGTATCATGGACACTGAAGCTTTCTTT.

V usage is TRBV19 and J usage is TRBJ1-5, with D uncertain. Trimming took off 2 bases at V and 7 bases at J, with 6 bases between the two ends. The CDR3 length is 12 residues. Germline CDR1 and CDR2: LNHDA and SQIVND (reference sequence). CDR3 in amino acids: CASSISGQPQHF. The CDR3 DNA is TGTGCCAGTAGTATATCTGGCCAGCCCCAGCATTTT.

This chain links TRBV7-9 with TRBJ1-4, with 8 positions matching TRBD1. This CDR3 has 15 residues. Trimming removed 10 bases from V and 0 bases from J; junction bases left unmatched: 7. From germline, CDR1 is SEHNR and CDR2 FQNEAQ (reference sequence). The CDR3 spells CAIPGQGATNEKLFF. In nucleotides, the CDR3 is TGTGCCATACCTGGACAGGGAGCAACTAATGAAAAACTGTTTTTT.

The chain carries TRBV14 and TRBJ2-3; no clear D. This CDR3 region has 13 residues. Germline CDR1 SGHDN, CDR2 FVKESK. Trimming removed 4 bases from V and 4 bases from J, with 9 bases in between. CDR3 residues: CASSRLVSDTQYF. CDR3 DNA sequence: TGTGCCAGCAGCCGTCTAGTCTCAGATACGCAGTATTTT. Complete variable domain (other parts from reference TRBV14 and TRBJ2-3): EAGVTQFPSHSVIEKGQTVTLRCDPISGHDNLYWYRRVMGKEIKFLLHFVKESKQDESGMPNNRFLAERTGGTYSTLKVQPAELEDSGVYFCASSRLVSDTQYFGPGTRLTVL.